The 27 T cell receptor beta chains given below trace back to one sample, sequenced in a study of blood T cell repertoires in COVID-19. Sequencing used immunoSEQ multiplex PCR; TCRdb keeps in-frame clones, though not all of them. Here the sample spans about 50,000 clones, 90% to 95% being singletons. The sequencing sample was made of peripheral blood. The origin of the receptors is a woman over 75 with acute or convalescent COVID-19.

This rearrangement joins TRBV7-9 to TRBJ1-5, with D tentatively TRBD1 (5 bases). This CDR3 contains 13 residues. CDR1 and CDR2 (germline): SEHNR, FQNEAQ (reference sequence). Trimming stripped 5 bases from V and 5 bases from J, with 10 bases between. The CDR3 is CASSRGLDQPQHF. Written as DNA, the CDR3 is TGTGCCAGCAGCCGGGGACTCGATCAGCCCCAGCATTTT.

The chain links TRBV6-1 to TRBJ2-2; 8 bases map to TRBD1. V trimming: 0 bases; J trimming: 0 bases; junction bases outside the gene matches: 9. Germline CDR1 MNHNS, CDR2 SASEGT. This CDR3 contains 19 residues. The CDR3 protein is CASSEATSRGPSNTGELFF. Here the CDR3 DNA reads TGTGCCAGCAGTGAAGCGACGTCCAGGGGGCCATCGAACACCGGGGAGCTGTTTTTT.

The chain is built from TRBV19 and TRBJ2-2; D may be TRBD2 (6 bases). Between the trimmed V and J ends, which lost 6 bases and 1 base, there was a span of 12 bases. CDR1 and CDR2 from the germline V gene are LNHDA and SQIVND (reference sequence). This CDR3 contains 15 residues. The CDR3 DNA sequence: TGTGCCAGTAGCCCGGGGGAACTGAACACCGGGGAGCTGTTTTTT. Protein sequence: CASSPGELNTGELFF.

The chain combines TRBV28 with TRBJ2-3; D possibly corresponds to TRBD1 (5 bases). Germline V gene sequence: CDR1 MDHEN, CDR2 SYDVKM. Trimming removed 6 bases from V and 0 bases from J, with 10 bases in between. This CDR3 is 14 amino acids long. The CDR3 sequence is CASRAGQSTDTQYF. As DNA, the CDR3 is TGTGCCAGCAGGGCAGGACAAAGCACAGATACGCAGTATTTT.

This clone has only one observation. This rearrangement joins TRBV27 to TRBJ2-6, with 9 positions matching TRBD1. J gave up 0 bases and V 8 bases, and 8 bases lay outside the gene matches. Germline V gene lookup returns CDR1 MNHEY and CDR2 SMNVEV (reference sequence). The length of the CDR3 is 17 residues. CDR3 nucleotide sequence: TGTGCCAGCGCCTCGGGACAGGGCCTCTCTGGGGCCAACGTCCTGACTTTC. Translation: CASASGQGLSGANVLTF.

The V and J genes are TRBV6-2 or TRBV6-3 and TRBJ1-1; 7 bases align to TRBD1. The CDR3 contains 15 residues. Germline CDR1 is MNHEY and CDR2 is SVGEGT. J gave up 0 bases and V 4 bases, and 5 bases lay outside the gene matches. CDR3: CASSSGGQLNTEAFF. In DNA, the CDR3 is TGTGCCAGCAGTTCAGGGGGACAACTGAACACTGAAGCTTTCTTT.

The chain joins TRBV5-8 to TRBJ1-5, with a weak D call TRBD1 (5 bases). V lost 4 bases to trimming and J lost 4 bases, with 12 bases between them. The CDR3 is made up of 14 amino acids. Germline V gives CDR1 SGHTS, CDR2 YDEGEE. The CDR3: CASSPRQPNQPQHF. CDR3 coding DNA: TGTGCCAGCAGCCCTAGACAGCCAAATCAGCCCCAGCATTTT.

The chain combines TRBV6-5 with TRBJ2-2, with D possibly matching TRBD1 (5 bases). The CDR3 extends over 15 amino acids. Germline CDR1 and CDR2: MNHEY and SVGAGI. The germline V and J ends were trimmed by 0 bases and 10 bases, with 15 bases remaining between them. The CDR3 protein is CASSYSSGQGMELFF. CDR3 DNA: TGTGCCAGCAGTTACTCGTCAGGGCAAGGGATGGAGCTGTTTTTT.

This clone showed up just once. The chain has TRBV28 and TRBJ1-2; D remains ambiguous. CDR3 length equals 13 residues. Per germline, CDR1 MDHEN and CDR2 SYDVKM. V gave up 2 bases and J gave up 0 bases, with 4 bases separating them. The CDR3 DNA reads as TGTGCCAGCAGTTTAGGCTCTAACTATGGCTACACCTTC. Protein: CASSLGSNYGYTF.

The chain links TRBV6-5 to TRBJ1-1, with no clear D. The CDR3 has 15 amino acids. Germline V CDR1 and CDR2: MNHEY, SVGAGI. The V end lost 0 bases, the J end lost 4 bases, and 12 bases lay between the germline ends. CDR3 in DNA: TGTGCCAGCAGTTACTCGACTAGGGTTGGCACTGAAGCTTTCTTT. Residues: CASSYSTRVGTEAFF.

This clone occurred a few times. The gene calls are TRBV19 and TRBJ2-7; 8 nucleotides agree with TRBD2. V was pared by 7 bases and J by 2 bases, with 13 bases of the junction left unmatched. The CDR3 length is 16 residues. Germline V CDR1 and CDR2: LNHDA, SQIVND (reference sequence). This chain's CDR3 is CASTGGGLADPYEQYF. CDR3 in DNA: TGTGCCAGTACCGGGGGTGGACTAGCAGACCCCTACGAGCAGTACTTC.

J is TRBJ1-3 and V is TRBV5-1; 9 bases align to TRBD1. This CDR3 region has 16 residues. Germline CDR1 and CDR2: SGHRS and YFSETQ. V shed 4 bases, J shed 0 bases, and the junction held 5 bases outside the gene matches. The CDR3 nucleotides read TGCGCCAGCAGCCTAGCGACAGGGGGCTCTGGAAACACCATATATTTT. It encodes CASSLATGGSGNTIYF. Full variable domain (missing parts from reference TRBV5-1 and TRBJ1-3): KAGVTQTPRYLIKTRGQQVTLSCSPISGHRSVSWYQQTPGQGLQFLFEYFSETQRNKGNFPGRFSGRQFSNSRSEMNVSTLELGDSALYLCASSLATGGSGNTIYFGEGSWLTVV.

The chain joins TRBV4-3 to TRBJ2-2, with D possibly being TRBD2 (6 bases). Germline CDR1 is LGHNA and CDR2 is YSLEER. Trimming left V 3 bases short and J 4 bases short, with 9 bases between. The CDR3 totals 14 residues. CDR3 coding DNA: TGCGCCAGCAGCCAGGGACTTTTCACCGGGGAGCTGTTTTTT. It codes for CASSQGLFTGELFF.

The chain carries TRBV2 and TRBJ1-5; no clear D. Trimming removed 3 bases at V and 14 bases at J, with 17 bases between. The CDR3 runs to 13 residues. Looked up from germline, CDR1 is SNHLY and CDR2 is FYNNEI. The CDR3 DNA sequence: TGTGCCAGCAGTGATCGGGTGACGACGGAGGAGCATTTT. Its translation: CASSDRVTTEEHF.

This CDR3 is CASSTGPQGRTYNEQFF. CDR3 DNA: TGTGCCAGTAGCACAGGACCCCAGGGGCGGACCTACAATGAGCAGTTCTTC. This chain uses TRBV19 with TRBJ2-1, with a tentative D call TRBD1 (6 bases). The CDR3 totals 17 residues. Germline V gene data show CDR1 as LNHDA and CDR2 as SQIVND (reference sequence). Between the trimmed V and J ends, which lost 6 bases and 2 bases, there was a span of 20 bases.

CDR3 amino acids: CASSAGLAGGETQYF. The DNA for the CDR3 is TGTGCCAGCAGCGCGGGACTAGCGGGAGGAGAGACCCAGTACTTC. The chain carries TRBV9 and TRBJ2-5; 15 bases agree with TRBD2. The trim removed 3 bases at V and 4 bases at J, leaving 1 base unmatched. CDR1 SGDLS and CDR2 YYNGEE come from the germline V gene. The CDR3 covers 15 residues.

Remarks on this clone: One junction end does not reproduce the germline sequence, and a read error may be involved. The rearrangement links TRBV25-1 to TRBJ1-1; 9 bases map to TRBD1. The CDR3 has 14 amino acids. The germline gives CDR1 MGHDK, CDR2 SYGVNS. The CDR3 sequence: CVSSGGQGNTEAFF. DNA of the CDR3: TGTGTCAGCAGTGGGGGACAGGGGAACACTGAAGCTTTCTTT. The full variable domain, with the rest looked up from reference TRBV25-1 and TRBJ1-1, is EADIYQTPRYLVIGTGKKITLECSQTMGHDKMYWYQQDPGMELHLIHYSYGVNSTEKGDLSSESTVSRIRTEHFPLTLESARPSHTSQYLCVSSGGQGNTEAFFGQGTRLTVV.

The J gene is TRBJ1-1, the V gene TRBV25-1, with 9 bases identical to TRBD1. There are 16 residues in the CDR3. Germline V gene lookup returns CDR1 MGHDK and CDR2 SYGVNS. J gave up 0 bases and V 4 bases, and 6 bases lay outside the gene matches. CDR3 DNA sequence: TGTGCCAGCAGTGTTGGGACAGGGTTGTTGAACACTGAAGCTTTCTTT. Amino acid sequence: CASSVGTGLLNTEAFF. Together with reference TRBV25-1 and TRBJ1-1, the CDR3 gives the full variable domain: EADIYQTPRYLVIGTGKKITLECSQTMGHDKMYWYQQDPGMELHLIHYSYGVNSTEKGDLSSESTVSRIRTEHFPLTLESARPSHTSQYLCASSVGTGLLNTEAFFGQGTRLTVV.

The chain uses TRBV19 and TRBJ2-1; 9 positions agree with TRBD2. V lost 5 bases to trimming and J lost 7 bases; unmatched junction nucleotides: 9. The CDR3 runs to 15 residues. The germline V gene has CDR1 LNHDA and CDR2 SQIVND (reference sequence). The DNA of the CDR3 is TGTGCCAGTAGTCCCGGAGGAGCGGGAGGAAATGAGCAGTTCTTC. Translated: CASSPGGAGGNEQFF.

The chain combines TRBV5-1 with TRBJ1-1, with 10 bases matching TRBD1. The CDR3 loop spans 14 amino acids. V trimming: 3 bases; J trimming: 7 bases; junction bases outside the gene matches: 6. Germline-derived CDR1 and CDR2 are SGHRS and YFSETQ. In nucleotides, the CDR3 is TGCGCCAGCAGCTGGGGACAGGGGTCGAGTGAAGCTTTCTTT. It yields the protein CASSWGQGSSEAFF.

The J gene is TRBJ1-1, the V gene TRBV18, with 8 bases lining up with TRBD1. J lost 0 bases, V lost 3 bases, and 6 bases had no gene match. Germline assignment: CDR1 KGHSH and CDR2 LQKENI. The CDR3 runs to 16 residues. The CDR3 DNA reads as TGTGCCAGCTCACCCGCTCAGGGGGCAATGAACACTGAAGCTTTCTTT. Residues: CASSPAQGAMNTEAFF.

The J gene is TRBJ2-7, the V gene TRBV5-4, with 13 bases lining up with TRBD2. J gave up 4 bases and V 0 bases, and 10 bases lay outside the gene matches. The CDR3 sequence is 18 residues long. The germline V gene encodes CDR1 SGHNT and CDR2 YYREEE (reference sequence). This CDR3 is CASSLETSGRTSSYEQYF. Written as DNA, the CDR3 is TGTGCCAGCAGCTTGGAGACTAGCGGGAGGACCTCCTCATACGAGCAGTACTTC. Full variable domain (outside the CDR3, taken from reference TRBV5-4 and TRBJ2-7): ETGVTQSPTHLIKTRGQQVTLRCSSQSGHNTVSWYQQALGQGPQFIFQYYREEENGRGNFPPRFSGLQFPNYSSELNVNALELDDSALYLCASSLETSGRTSSYEQYFGPGTRLTVT.

This chain uses TRBV7-2 with TRBJ1-1; D not resolved. Trimming cost V 5 bases and J 9 bases, with 13 bases left between them. Germline CDR1 is SGHTA and CDR2 is FQGNSA. The CDR3 covers 12 residues. CDR3 sequence (DNA): TGTGCCAGCAGCCCGAGGGTAGATCAAGCTTTCTTT. Encoded protein: CASSPRVDQAFF.

The chain combines TRBV12-3 or TRBV12-4 with TRBJ1-1, with 7 bases that match TRBD1. This CDR3 spans 13 amino acids. V gave up 5 bases and J gave up 6 bases; unmatched junction bases: 6. The CDR3 DNA reads as TGTGCCAGCAGTAAAGACAGGGAACCTGAAGCTTTCTTT. Its protein is CASSKDREPEAFF.

The chain is built from TRBV24-1 and TRBJ2-1, with 10 nucleotides matching TRBD2. V lost 5 bases, J lost 4 bases, and 7 bases stayed unmatched. The CDR3 length is 16 residues. The germline V gene encodes CDR1 KGHDR and CDR2 SFDVKD. The CDR3 spells CATSAIAGGSYNEQFF. In DNA, the CDR3 is TGTGCCACCAGTGCAATAGCGGGAGGTTCTTACAATGAGCAGTTCTTC.

This chain links TRBV11-2 with TRBJ2-7; 11 bases agree with TRBD2. The germline gives CDR1 SGHAT, CDR2 FQNNGV. The CDR3 length is 15 residues. V shed 1 base and J 5 bases; nucleotides not matched to a gene: 4. The DNA for the CDR3 is TGTGCCAGCAGCTTAGGACTAGCGGGAAACAACGAGCAGTACTTC. Its protein is CASSLGLAGNNEQYF.

This chain joins TRBV12-3 or TRBV12-4 and TRBJ2-5, with 9 bases matching TRBD2. This CDR3 has 11 residues. V lost 6 bases and J lost 9; bases outside the gene matches: 2. DNA for the CDR3: TGTGCCAGCAGGCTAGCGGGACCCCAGTACTTC. It encodes CASRLAGPQYF.